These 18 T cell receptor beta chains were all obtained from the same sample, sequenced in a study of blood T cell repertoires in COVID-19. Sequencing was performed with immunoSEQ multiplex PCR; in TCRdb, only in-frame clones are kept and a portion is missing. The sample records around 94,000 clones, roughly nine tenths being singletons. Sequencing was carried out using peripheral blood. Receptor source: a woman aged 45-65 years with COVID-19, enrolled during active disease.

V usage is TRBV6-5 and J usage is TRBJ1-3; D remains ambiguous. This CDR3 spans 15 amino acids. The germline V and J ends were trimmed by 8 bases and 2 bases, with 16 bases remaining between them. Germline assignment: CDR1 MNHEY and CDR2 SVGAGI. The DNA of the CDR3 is TGTGCCAGCTGCGAGACACCGAGCCCTGGAAACACCATATATTTT. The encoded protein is CASCETPSPGNTIYF.

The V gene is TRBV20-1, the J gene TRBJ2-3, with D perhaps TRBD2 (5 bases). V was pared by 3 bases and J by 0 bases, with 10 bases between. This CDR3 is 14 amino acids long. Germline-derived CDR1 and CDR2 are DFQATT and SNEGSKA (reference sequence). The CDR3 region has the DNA TGCAGTGCTAGTTCCGGGATAAGCACAGATACGCAGTATTTT. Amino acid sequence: CSASSGISTDTQYF.

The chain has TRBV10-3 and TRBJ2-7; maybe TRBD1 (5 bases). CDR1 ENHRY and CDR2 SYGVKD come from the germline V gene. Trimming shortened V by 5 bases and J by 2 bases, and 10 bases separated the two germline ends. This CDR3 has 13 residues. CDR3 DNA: TGTGCCATCAGTCCGGACATGACCTACGAGCAGTACTTC. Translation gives CAISPDMTYEQYF.

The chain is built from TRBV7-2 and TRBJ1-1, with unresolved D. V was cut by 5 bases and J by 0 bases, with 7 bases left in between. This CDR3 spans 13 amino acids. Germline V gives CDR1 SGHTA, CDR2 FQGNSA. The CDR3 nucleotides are TGTGCCAGCAGCCCTTACTTGAACACTGAAGCTTTCTTT. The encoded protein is CASSPYLNTEAFF. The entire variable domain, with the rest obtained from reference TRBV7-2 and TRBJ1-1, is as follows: GAGVSQSPSNKVTEKGKDVELRCDPISGHTALYWYRQSLGQGLEFLIYFQGNSAPDKSGLPSDRFSAERTGGSVSTLTIQRTQQEDSAVYLCASSPYLNTEAFFGQGTRLTVV.

The CDR3 bases are TGTGCCAGCAGCACCCCACCGGGACAGGGGGCCTATGGCTACACCTTC. Its protein product is CASSTPPGQGAYGYTF. This rearrangement joins TRBV28 to TRBJ1-2; TRBD1 matches at 12 bases. The CDR3 is made up of 16 amino acids. Germline V gene data show CDR1 as MDHEN and CDR2 as SYDVKM. V shed 6 bases and J 4 bases; nucleotides not matched to a gene: 9.

CDR3 sequence reads: CASSTPGQGAFGYTF. The DNA of the CDR3 is TGTGCCAGCAGTACACCGGGACAGGGGGCCTTTGGCTACACCTTC. This sequence joins TRBV28 and TRBJ1-2, with TRBD1 matching over 12 bases. The germline V gene has CDR1 MDHEN and CDR2 SYDVKM. This CDR3 comprises 15 residues. Trimming cost V 5 bases and J 7 bases; bases outside gene matches: 8.

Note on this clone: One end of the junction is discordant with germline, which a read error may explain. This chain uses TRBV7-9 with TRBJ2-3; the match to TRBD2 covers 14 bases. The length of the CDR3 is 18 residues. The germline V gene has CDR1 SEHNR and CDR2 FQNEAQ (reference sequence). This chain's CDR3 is CASSFSGTSGGGTGTQYF. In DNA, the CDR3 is TGTGCCAGCAGCTTTAGTGGGACTAGCGGGGGAGGAACAGGTACGCAGTATTTT. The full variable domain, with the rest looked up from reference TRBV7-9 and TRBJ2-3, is DTGVSQNPRHKITKRGQNVTFRCDPISEHNRLYWYRQTLGQGPEFLTYFQNEAQLEKSRLLSDRFSAERPKGSFSTLEIQRTEQGDSAMYLCASSFSGTSGGGTGTQYFGPGTRLTVL.

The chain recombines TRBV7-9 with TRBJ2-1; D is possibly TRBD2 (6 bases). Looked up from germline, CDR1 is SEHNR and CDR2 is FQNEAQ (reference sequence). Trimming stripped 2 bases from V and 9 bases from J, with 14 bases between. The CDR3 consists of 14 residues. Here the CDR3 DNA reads TGTGCCAGCAGCTTATTACTAGCATTAGGTGAGCAGTTCTTC. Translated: CASSLLLALGEQFF. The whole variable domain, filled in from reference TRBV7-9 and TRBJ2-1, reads DTGVSQNPRHKITKRGQNVTFRCDPISEHNRLYWYRQTLGQGPEFLTYFQNEAQLEKSRLLSDRFSAERPKGSFSTLEIQRTEQGDSAMYLCASSLLLALGEQFFGPGTRLTVL.

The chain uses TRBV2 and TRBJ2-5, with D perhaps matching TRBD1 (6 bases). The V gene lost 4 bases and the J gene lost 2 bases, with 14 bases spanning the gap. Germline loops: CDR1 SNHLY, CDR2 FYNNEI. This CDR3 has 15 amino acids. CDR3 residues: CASSVETGPQETQYF. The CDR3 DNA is TGTGCCAGCAGTGTGGAGACAGGTCCACAAGAGACCCAGTACTTC.

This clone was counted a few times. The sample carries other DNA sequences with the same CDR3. CDR3 protein: CAITGGSTDTQYF. The CDR3 bases are TGTGCCATCACGGGGGGTAGCACAGATACGCAGTATTTT. The chain recombines TRBV10-3 with TRBJ2-3; TRBD2 aligns across 7 bases. The CDR3 covers 13 residues. Germline V lookup: CDR1 ENHRY, CDR2 SYGVKD. The J segment lost 0 bases and the V segment lost 7 bases, leaving 1 base of the junction unmatched.

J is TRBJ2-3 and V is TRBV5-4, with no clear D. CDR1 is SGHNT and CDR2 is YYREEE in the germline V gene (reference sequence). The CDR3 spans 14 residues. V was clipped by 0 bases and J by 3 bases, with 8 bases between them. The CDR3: CASSLARLTDTQYF. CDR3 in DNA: TGTGCCAGCAGCTTGGCCAGGTTGACAGATACGCAGTATTTT.

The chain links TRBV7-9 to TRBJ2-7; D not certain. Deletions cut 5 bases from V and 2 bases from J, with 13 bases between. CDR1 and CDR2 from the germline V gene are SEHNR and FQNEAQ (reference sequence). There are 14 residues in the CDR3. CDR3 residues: CASSPRQTPYEQYF. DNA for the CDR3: TGTGCCAGCAGCCCCCGACAAACCCCCTACGAGCAGTACTTC.

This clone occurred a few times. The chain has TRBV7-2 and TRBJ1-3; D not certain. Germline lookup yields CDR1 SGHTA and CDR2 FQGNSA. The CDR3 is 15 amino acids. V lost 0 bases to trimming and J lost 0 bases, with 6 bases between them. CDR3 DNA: TGTGCCAGCAGCTTAGCGCCCGGCTCTGGAAACACCATATATTTT. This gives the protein CASSLAPGSGNTIYF.

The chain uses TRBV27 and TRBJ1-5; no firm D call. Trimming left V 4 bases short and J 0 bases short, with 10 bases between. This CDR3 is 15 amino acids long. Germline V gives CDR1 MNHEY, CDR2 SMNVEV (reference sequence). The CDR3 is CASSSRGDSNQPQHF. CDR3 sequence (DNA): TGTGCCAGCAGTTCCCGAGGAGATAGCAATCAGCCCCAGCATTTT.

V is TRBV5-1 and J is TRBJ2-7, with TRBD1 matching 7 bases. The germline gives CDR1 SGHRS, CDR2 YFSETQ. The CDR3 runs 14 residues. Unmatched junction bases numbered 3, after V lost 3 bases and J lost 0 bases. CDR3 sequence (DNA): TGCGCCAGCAGCTGGGACAGCTACTCCTACGAGCAGTACTTC. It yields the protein CASSWDSYSYEQYF. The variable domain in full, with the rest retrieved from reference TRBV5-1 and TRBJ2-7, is KAGVTQTPRYLIKTRGQQVTLSCSPISGHRSVSWYQQTPGQGLQFLFEYFSETQRNKGNFPGRFSGRQFSNSRSEMNVSTLELGDSALYLCASSWDSYSYEQYFGPGTRLTVT.

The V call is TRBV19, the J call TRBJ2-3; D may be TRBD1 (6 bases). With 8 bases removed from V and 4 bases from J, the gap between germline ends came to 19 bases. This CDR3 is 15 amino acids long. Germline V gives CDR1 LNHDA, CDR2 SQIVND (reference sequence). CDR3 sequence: CASGSRGYEADTQYF. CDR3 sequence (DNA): TGTGCCAGTGGGTCCAGGGGTTACGAAGCAGATACGCAGTATTTT.

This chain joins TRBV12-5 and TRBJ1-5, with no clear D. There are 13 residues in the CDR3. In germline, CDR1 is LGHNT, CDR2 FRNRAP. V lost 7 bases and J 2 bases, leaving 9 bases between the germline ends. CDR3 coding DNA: TGTGCTAGTGTCCGGGATGGCAATCAGCCCCAGCATTTT. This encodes CASVRDGNQPQHF.

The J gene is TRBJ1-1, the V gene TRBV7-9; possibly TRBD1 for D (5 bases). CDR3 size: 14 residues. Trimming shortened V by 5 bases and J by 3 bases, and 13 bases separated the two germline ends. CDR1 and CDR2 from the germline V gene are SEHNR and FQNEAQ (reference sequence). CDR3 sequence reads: CASSDSLTDTEAFF. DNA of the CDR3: TGTGCCAGCAGCGACAGCCTTACGGACACTGAAGCTTTCTTT.